This T cell receptor (beta chain) derives from a study of cytomegalovirus exposure and HLA in healthy donors. Study results and limitations: Later analysis identified a missense DCLRE1C variant that was linked to TCR beta V- and J-gene trimming. Researchers had no immune exposure information except CMV serostatus available.

This PCR relied on a set of 60 Vbeta primers and 13 Jbeta primers. Method: immunoSEQ multiplex PCR; TCRdb's copy keeps in-frame clones and lacks some. Of over 100,000 clones detected, roughly 71% appear once; the ten largest clones hold approximately 5.5%. On this clone itself: Its antigen is undetermined.

Each donor was nominally healthy when sampled (though unrecorded immune exposures were likely). The CDR3 extends over 14 amino acids. V lost 0 bases to trimming and J lost 4 bases; unmatched junction nucleotides: 3. Germline lookup yields CDR1 LGHNT and CDR2 FRNRAP. The sequenced material came from PBMCs. This clonotype was obtained from a woman in her 70s in good health and CMV-seropositive. V and J are TRBV12-5 and TRBJ2-7; 7 bases are a match to TRBD1. DNA for the CDR3: TGTGCTAGTGGTTTGGTTGGACAGGTTTACGAGCAGTACTTC. Amino acids: CASGLVGQVYEQYF. Drawing the rest from reference TRBV12-5 and TRBJ2-7, the complete variable domain is DARVTQTPRHKVTEMGQEVTMRCQPILGHNTVFWYRQTMMQGLELLAYFRNRAPLDDSGMPKDRFSAEMPDATLATLKIQPSEPRDSAVYFCASGLVGQVYEQYFGPGTRLTVT.